This T cell receptor (beta chain) is from a study of T cell responses to AZD1222 COVID-19 vaccine. Findings and limits, study-wide: Unmutated variant regions are reportedly the target of nearly half of TCRs that are spike-specific. Clonal diversity may have been underestimated, and the donors were mostly white British, with more females than males. Dominant at 160-218 and 743-854, vaccine-associated CD4 TCRs also spanned spike.

A note on this clone: Its matching antigen is unknown.

Second doses that came at about 4 or about 12 weeks were put together. The CDR3 loop spans 17 amino acids. The germline V gene encodes CDR1 SGHVS and CDR2 FNYEAQ. With V trimmed by 4 bases and J by 5 bases, 10 bases remained unmatched. The table came from immunoSEQ multiplex PCR; TCRdb's copy has only in-frame clones and leaves some out. The repertoire consists of 90,000 or so clones, with about 89% occurring once and the leading ten covering more than 5%. The sequence was collected from an adult who received the AZD1222 COVID-19 vaccine. The genes are TRBV7-6 and TRBJ2-5, with 13 bases fitting TRBD2. The starting material was peripheral blood, obtained 28 days after the second AZD1222 dose. The CDR3 DNA is TGTGCCAGCAGCTCTACTAGCGGGGGGGCCCTTGGCGAGACCCAGTACTTC. Its translation: CASSSTSGGALGETQYF.